This T cell receptor beta chain came from a study of T cells in Graves' hyperthyroidism and ophthalmopathy. This clonotype was detected a few times. No antigen is known for it. TCR beta CDR3 sequences were amplified from RNA transcripts. During a first-round RT-PCR of the TCR CDR3, the HTBI primer set was used. TCRdb fed the multiplex PCR reads into MiXCR, producing one record per CDR3 protein. This table has hundreds of thousands of distinct CDR3 sequences, under 20% appearing once. Study-wide results and caveats: Researchers found most expanded thyroid clonotypes above 0.001 in blood as well.

Absence of ophthalmopathy progression within 18 months defined stable Graves' hyperthyroidism. Patients aged 18 to 65 had newly diagnosed hyperthyroidism of under 2 months' duration. PBMCs were derived from roughly 9.6 ml fresh peripheral blood. Per the germline V gene, CDR1 is DFQATT and CDR2 is SNEGSKA (reference sequence). CDR3 length: 17 amino acids. Trimming cost V 0 bases and J 2 bases; bases outside gene matches: 9. Sequenced sample: blood. This TCR came from a woman between 18 and 29 years old with Graves' hyperthyroidism. The rearrangement joins TRBV20-1 to TRBJ2-7; TRBD1 aligns across 11 bases. This CDR3 is CSARDPGTGGMPYEQYF. CDR3 in DNA: TGCAGTGCTAGAGATCCTGGGACAGGGGGGATGCCCTACGAGCAGTACTTC.